Only a few counts were recorded for the clone carrying this T cell receptor (beta chain). The antigen remains undetermined. In germline, CDR1 is LGHNA, CDR2 YNFKEQ. CDR3 size: 14 residues. Trimming took 0 bases from V and 7 from J, leaving 12 bases between them. The use of a sample-barcoded 5' primer and a J-beta primer mix characterized a second PCR of 7 to 11 cycles. One entry per CDR3 protein, called by TCRdb with MiXCR from the 5' RACE reads. Here the sample spans roughly 1.4 million distinct CDR3 sequences, around 55% being singletons. The sample comes from a study of blood T cells in healthy people across ages. Overall study findings and caveats: It was the long-lived donors that had more naive CD4+ cells and higher diversity than aged donors.

Sequencing was performed on blood. This sequence originates from a man between 18 and 35 years old in good health. The rearrangement joins TRBV4-2 to TRBJ2-5; TRBD1 is a possible D gene (6 bases). CDR3: CASSQEAGAGTQYF. The CDR3, as DNA: TGTGCCAGCAGCCAAGAGGCAGGGGCAGGGACCCAGTACTTC.